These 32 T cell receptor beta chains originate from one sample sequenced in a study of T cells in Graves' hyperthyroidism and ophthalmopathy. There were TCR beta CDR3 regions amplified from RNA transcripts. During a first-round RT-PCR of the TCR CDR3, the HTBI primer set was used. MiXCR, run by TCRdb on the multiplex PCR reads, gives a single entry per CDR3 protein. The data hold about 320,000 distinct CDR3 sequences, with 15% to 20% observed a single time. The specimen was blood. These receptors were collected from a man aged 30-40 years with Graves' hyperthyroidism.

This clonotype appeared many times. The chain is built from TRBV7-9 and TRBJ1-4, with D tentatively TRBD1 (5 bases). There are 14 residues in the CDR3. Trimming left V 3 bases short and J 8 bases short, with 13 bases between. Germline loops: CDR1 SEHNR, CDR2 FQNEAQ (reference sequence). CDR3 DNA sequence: TGTGCCAGCAGCTTCGCCGGGGGATGGGAAAAACTGTTTTTT. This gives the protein CASSFAGGWEKLFF.

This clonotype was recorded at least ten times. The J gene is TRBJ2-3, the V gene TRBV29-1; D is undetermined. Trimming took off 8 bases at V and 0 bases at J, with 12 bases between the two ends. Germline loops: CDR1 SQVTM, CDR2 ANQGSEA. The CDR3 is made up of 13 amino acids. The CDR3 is CSPVRQSTDTQYF. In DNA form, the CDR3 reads TGCAGCCCAGTGAGGCAGAGCACAGATACGCAGTATTTT.

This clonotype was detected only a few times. The CDR3 reads CASSLMGTYEQYF. CDR3 nucleotides: TGCGCCAGCAGCTTGATGGGGACCTACGAGCAGTACTTC. The rearrangement joins TRBV5-1 to TRBJ2-7; D gene ambiguous. The CDR3 is 13 residues long. Germline CDR1 SGHRS, CDR2 YFSETQ. With 1 base removed from V and 2 bases from J, the gap between germline ends came to 7 bases.

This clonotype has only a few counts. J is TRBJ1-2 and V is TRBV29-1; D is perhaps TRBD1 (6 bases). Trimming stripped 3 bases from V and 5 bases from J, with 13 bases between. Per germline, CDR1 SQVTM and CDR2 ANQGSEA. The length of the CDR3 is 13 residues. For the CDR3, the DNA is TGCAGCGTTGAGCGGGGGGCTGGATATGGCTACACCTTC. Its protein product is CSVERGAGYGYTF.

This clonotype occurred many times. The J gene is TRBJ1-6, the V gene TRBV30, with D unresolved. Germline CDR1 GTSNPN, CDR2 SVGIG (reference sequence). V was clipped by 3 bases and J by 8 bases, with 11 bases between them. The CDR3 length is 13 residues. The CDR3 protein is CAWRLERDSPLHF. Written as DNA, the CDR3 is TGTGCCTGGAGACTGGAGAGGGATTCACCCCTCCACTTT.

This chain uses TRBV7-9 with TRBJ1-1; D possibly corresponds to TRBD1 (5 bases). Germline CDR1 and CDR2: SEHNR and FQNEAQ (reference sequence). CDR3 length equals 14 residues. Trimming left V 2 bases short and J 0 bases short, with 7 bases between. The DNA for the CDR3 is TGTGCCAGCAGCTTAATGGGGGTGAACACTGAAGCTTTCTTT. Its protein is CASSLMGVNTEAFF.

The CDR3 sequence: CASSVGLGQHYGELFF. CDR3 nucleotides: TGTGCCAGCAGCGTAGGGCTCGGGCAGCACTACGGGGAGCTGTTTTTT. V is TRBV9 and J is TRBJ2-2; D is unresolved. The germline V and J ends were trimmed by 0 bases and 7 bases, with 16 bases remaining between them. The CDR3 is 16 residues long. The V gene's germline CDR1 is SGDLS and CDR2 YYNGEE.

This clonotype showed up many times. The chain's CDR3 is CASSLRDTNTGELFF. CDR3 coding DNA: TGTGCCAGCAGCCTCCGGGACACGAACACCGGGGAGCTGTTTTTT. The genes are TRBV7-3 and TRBJ2-2, with D perhaps TRBD1 (6 bases). Germline V gene sequence: CDR1 SGHTA, CDR2 FQGTGA. The CDR3 consists of 15 residues. Trimming took off 5 bases at V and 0 bases at J, with 10 bases between the two ends.

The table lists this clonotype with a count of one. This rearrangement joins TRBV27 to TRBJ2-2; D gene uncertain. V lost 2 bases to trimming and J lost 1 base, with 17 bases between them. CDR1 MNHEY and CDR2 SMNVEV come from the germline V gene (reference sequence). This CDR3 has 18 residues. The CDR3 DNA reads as TGTGCCAGCAGTTTAAAGCTTCTTTTCGTAGGGAACACCGGGGAGCTGTTTTTT. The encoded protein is CASSLKLLFVGNTGELFF.

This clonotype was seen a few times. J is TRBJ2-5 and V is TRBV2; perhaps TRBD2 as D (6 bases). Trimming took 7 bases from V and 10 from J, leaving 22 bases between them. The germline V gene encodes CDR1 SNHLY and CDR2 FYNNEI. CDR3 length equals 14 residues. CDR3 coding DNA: TGTGCCAGCAAGGAGGGGATCTCCTCATCGAACCAGTACTTC. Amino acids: CASKEGISSSNQYF.

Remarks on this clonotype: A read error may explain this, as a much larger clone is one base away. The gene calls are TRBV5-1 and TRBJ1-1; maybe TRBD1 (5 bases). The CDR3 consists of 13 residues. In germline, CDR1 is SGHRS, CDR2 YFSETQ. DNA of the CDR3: TGCGCCTGCAGCTTGCTTAGGCAGGGAGAAGCTTTCTTT. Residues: CACSLLRQGEAFF.

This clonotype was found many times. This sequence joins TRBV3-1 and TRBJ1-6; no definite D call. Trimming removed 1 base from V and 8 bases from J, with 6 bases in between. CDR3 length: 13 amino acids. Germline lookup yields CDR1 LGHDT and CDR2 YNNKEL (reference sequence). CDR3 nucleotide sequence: TGTGCCAGCAGCCAAGCAAAGGATTCACCCCTCCACTTT. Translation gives CASSQAKDSPLHF.

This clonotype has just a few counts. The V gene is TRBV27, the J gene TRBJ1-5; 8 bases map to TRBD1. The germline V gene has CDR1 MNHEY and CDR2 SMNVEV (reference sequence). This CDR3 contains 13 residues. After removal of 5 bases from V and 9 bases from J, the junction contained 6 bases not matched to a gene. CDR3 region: CASSDRGLRPQHF. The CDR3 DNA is TGTGCCAGCAGTGACAGGGGCCTAAGGCCCCAGCATTTT.

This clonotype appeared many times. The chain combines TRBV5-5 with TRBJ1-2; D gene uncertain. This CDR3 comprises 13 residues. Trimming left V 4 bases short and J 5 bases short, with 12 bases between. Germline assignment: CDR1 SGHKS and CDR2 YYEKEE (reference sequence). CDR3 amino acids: CASSRRGEYGYTF. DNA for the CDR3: TGTGCCAGCAGCCGCCGTGGAGAATATGGCTACACCTTC.

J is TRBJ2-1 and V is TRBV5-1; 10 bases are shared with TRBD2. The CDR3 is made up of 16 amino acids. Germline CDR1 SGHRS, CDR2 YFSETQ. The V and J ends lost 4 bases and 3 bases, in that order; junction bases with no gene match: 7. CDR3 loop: CASSQGPSGSYNEQFF. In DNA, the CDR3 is TGCGCCAGCAGCCAAGGCCCTAGCGGGAGCTACAATGAGCAGTTCTTC.

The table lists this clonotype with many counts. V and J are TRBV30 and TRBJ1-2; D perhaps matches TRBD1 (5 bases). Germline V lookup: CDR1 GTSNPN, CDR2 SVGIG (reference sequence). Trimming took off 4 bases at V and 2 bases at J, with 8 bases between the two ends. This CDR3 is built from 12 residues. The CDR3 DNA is TGTGCCTGGAAGACAGCCAACTATGGCTACACCTTC. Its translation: CAWKTANYGYTF. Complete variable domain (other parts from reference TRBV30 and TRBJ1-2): SQTIHQWPATLVQPVGSPLSLECTVEGTSNPNLYWYRQAAGRGLQLLFYSVGIGQISSEVPQNLSASRPQDRQFILSSKKLLLSDSGFYLCAWKTANYGYTFGSGTRLTVV.

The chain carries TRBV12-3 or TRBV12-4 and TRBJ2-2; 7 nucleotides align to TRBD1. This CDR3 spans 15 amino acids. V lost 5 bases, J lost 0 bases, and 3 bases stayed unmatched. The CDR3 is CASSRDSSNTGELFF. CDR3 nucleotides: TGTGCCAGCAGTCGGGACAGCTCGAACACCGGGGAGCTGTTTTTT.

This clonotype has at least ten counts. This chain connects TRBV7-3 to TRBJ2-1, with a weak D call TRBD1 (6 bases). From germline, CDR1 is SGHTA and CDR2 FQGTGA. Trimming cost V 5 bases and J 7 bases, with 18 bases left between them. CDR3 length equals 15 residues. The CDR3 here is CASSPSRDNRNEQFF. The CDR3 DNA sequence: TGTGCCAGCAGCCCCAGCCGGGACAACCGAAATGAGCAGTTCTTC.

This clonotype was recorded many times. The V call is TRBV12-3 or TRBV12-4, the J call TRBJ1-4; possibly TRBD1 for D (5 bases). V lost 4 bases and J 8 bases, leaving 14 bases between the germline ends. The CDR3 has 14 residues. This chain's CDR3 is CASSSGTFGEKLFF. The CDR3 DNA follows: TGTGCCAGCAGTTCCGGGACTTTTGGAGAAAAACTGTTTTTT.

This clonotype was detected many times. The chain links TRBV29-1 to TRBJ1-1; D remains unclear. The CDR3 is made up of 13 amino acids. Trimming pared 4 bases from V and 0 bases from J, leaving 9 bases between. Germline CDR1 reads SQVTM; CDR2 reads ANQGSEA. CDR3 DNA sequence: TGCAGCGTTGTTGGGCGGATGAACACTGAAGCTTTCTTT. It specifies CSVVGRMNTEAFF.

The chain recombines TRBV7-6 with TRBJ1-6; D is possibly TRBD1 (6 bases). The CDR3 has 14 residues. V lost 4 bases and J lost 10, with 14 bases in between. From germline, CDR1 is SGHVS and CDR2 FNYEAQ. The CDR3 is CASSSRGRESPLHF. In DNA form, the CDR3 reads TGTGCCAGCAGCTCCAGGGGCAGGGAGTCACCCCTCCACTTT. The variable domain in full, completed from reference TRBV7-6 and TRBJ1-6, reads GAGVSQSPRYKVTKRGQDVALRCDPISGHVSLYWYRQALGQGPEFLTYFNYEAQQDKSGLPNDRFSAERPEGSISTLTIQRTEQRDSAMYRCASSSRGRESPLHFGNGTRLTVT.

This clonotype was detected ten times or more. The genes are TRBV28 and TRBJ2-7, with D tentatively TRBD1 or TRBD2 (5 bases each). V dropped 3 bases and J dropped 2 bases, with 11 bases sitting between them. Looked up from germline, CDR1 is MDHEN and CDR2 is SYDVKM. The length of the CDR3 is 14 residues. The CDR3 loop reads CASSFLGETYEQYF. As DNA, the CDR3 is TGTGCCAGCAGTTTTTTGGGGGAAACCTACGAGCAGTACTTC.

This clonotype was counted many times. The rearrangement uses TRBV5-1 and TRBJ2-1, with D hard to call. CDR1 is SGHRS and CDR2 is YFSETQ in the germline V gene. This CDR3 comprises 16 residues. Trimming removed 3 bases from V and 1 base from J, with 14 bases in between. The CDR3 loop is CASSWRLEGSYNEQFF. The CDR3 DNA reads TGCGCCAGCAGCTGGCGACTGGAAGGGTCCTACAATGAGCAGTTCTTC.

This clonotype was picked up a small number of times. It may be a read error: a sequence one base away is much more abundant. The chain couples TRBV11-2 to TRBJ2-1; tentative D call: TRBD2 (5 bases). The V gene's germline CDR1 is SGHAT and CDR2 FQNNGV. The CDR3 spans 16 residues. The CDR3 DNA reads TGTGCCAGCAGCCCGGCGAACGCGGGCGTTTACAATGACCAGTTCTTC. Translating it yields CASSPANAGVYNDQFF.

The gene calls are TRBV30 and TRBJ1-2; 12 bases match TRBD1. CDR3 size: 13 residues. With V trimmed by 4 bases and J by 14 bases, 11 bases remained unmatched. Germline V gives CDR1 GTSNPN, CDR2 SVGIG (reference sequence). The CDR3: CAWNPGTGGLGTF. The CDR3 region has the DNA TGTGCCTGGAACCCCGGGACAGGGGGCCTAGGAACCTTC. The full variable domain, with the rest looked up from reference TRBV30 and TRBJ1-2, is SQTIHQWPATLVQPVGSPLSLECTVEGTSNPNLYWYRQAAGRGLQLLFYSVGIGQISSEVPQNLSASRPQDRQFILSSKKLLLSDSGFYLCAWNPGTGGLGTFGSGTRLTVV.

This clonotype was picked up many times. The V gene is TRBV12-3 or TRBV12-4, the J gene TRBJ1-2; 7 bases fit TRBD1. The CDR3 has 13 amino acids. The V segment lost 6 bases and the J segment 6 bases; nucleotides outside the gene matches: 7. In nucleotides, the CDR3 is TGTGCCAGCAGCAATACAGGGGTGGATGGCTACACCTTC. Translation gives CASSNTGVDGYTF.

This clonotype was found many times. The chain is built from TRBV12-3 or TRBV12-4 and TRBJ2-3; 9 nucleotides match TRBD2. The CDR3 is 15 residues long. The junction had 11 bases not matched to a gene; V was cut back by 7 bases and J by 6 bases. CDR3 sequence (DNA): TGTGCCAGCAACCCTGGGGCTAGCGGGACCGATACGCAGTATTTT. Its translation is CASNPGASGTDTQYF.

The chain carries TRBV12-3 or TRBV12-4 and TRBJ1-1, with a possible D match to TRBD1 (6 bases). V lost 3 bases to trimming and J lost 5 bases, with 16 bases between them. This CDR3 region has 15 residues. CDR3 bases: TGTGCCAGCAGTTTCGGGGGCGAGCCTCGAACTGAAGCTTTCTTT. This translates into CASSFGGEPRTEAFF.

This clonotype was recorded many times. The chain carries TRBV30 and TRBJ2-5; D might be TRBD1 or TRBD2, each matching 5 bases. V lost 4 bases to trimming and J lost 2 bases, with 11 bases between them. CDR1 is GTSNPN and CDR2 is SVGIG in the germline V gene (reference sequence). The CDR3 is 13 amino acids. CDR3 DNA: TGTGCCTGGAACAGAGGGGTTCAAGAGACCCAGTACTTC. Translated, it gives CAWNRGVQETQYF.

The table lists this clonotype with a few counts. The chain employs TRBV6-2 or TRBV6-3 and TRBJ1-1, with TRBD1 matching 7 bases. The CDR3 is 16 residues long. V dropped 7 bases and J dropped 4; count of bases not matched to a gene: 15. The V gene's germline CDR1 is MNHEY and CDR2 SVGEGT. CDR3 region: CASNPTGSSGVTEAFF. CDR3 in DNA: TGTGCCAGCAACCCGACAGGGAGCAGCGGGGTCACTGAAGCTTTCTTT.

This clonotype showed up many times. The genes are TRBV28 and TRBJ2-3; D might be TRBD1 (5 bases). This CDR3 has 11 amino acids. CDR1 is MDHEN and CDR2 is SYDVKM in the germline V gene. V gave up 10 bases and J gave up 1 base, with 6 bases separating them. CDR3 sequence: CATRGTDTQYF. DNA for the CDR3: TGTGCCACCAGGGGCACAGATACGCAGTATTTT.

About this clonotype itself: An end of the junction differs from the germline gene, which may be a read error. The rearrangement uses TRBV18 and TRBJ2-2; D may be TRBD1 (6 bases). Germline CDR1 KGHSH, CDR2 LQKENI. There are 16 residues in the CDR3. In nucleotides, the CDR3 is TGTGCCAGCTCACCTGGACAGATTATTTCCACCGGGAAGCTGTTTTTT. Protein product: CASSPGQIISTGKLFF.